The 21 T cell receptor beta chains below all came from one sample that was sequenced in a study of blood T cell repertoires in COVID-19. Using immunoSEQ multiplex PCR, the repertoire was profiled, and TCRdb retains in-frame clones only, with some absent. This table holds 130,000 to 150,000 clones, approximately 80% found once. Sample: PBMCs or T cells enriched from blood (not recorded which). Every receptor here comes from a man in his fifties or sixties who had recovered from COVID-19.

The rearrangement links TRBV27 to TRBJ2-7; the D gene is possibly TRBD1 (5 bases). V was shortened by 4 bases and J by 6 bases, with 25 bases between the two germline ends. The CDR3 length is 17 residues. Germline V gene data show CDR1 as MNHEY and CDR2 as SMNVEV (reference sequence). CDR3 coding DNA: TGTGCCAGCAGTTCCTCCCCGGACATTTCTTTTACCTCCGAGCAGTACTTC. It is translated as CASSSSPDISFTSEQYF.

The rearrangement uses TRBV28 and TRBJ1-4, with no clear D. V shed 6 bases and J shed 7 bases, with 18 bases lying between them. The CDR3 sequence is 15 residues long. CDR1 is MDHEN, CDR2 SYDVKM, per germline. For the CDR3, the DNA is TGTGCCAGCAGCCGAGGGTTCTCAACTGGTGAAAAACTGTTTTTT. This codes for CASSRGFSTGEKLFF.

The chain recombines TRBV19 with TRBJ1-5, with a tentative D call TRBD1 (6 bases). The CDR3 has 15 residues. With 5 bases removed from V and 4 bases from J, the gap between germline ends came to 15 bases. Germline loops: CDR1 LNHDA, CDR2 SQIVND (reference sequence). DNA of the CDR3: TGTGCCAGTAGTTTCCGAGACAGGCCGAATCAGCCCCAGCATTTT. It translates to CASSFRDRPNQPQHF.

The genes are TRBV5-1 and TRBJ2-2; D gene unclear. Germline-derived CDR1 and CDR2 are SGHRS and YFSETQ. This CDR3 spans 14 amino acids. The V and J ends lost 5 bases and 1 base respectively, with 9 bases between them. The CDR3 protein is CASSQTVNTGELFF. In DNA form, the CDR3 reads TGCGCCAGCAGTCAGACTGTGAACACCGGGGAGCTGTTTTTT.

The chain employs TRBV19 and TRBJ1-5, with D perhaps TRBD1 (5 bases). V lost 7 bases and J 7 bases, leaving 14 bases between the germline ends. The CDR3 totals 13 residues. The V gene's germline CDR1 is LNHDA and CDR2 SQIVND (reference sequence). DNA for the CDR3: TGTGCCAGTACGTACGACAGCGGGCAGCCCCAGCATTTT. This sequence encodes CASTYDSGQPQHF.

The rearrangement uses TRBV6-5 and TRBJ1-1, with D possibly matching TRBD1 (5 bases). The CDR3 has 12 residues. The V and J ends lost 2 bases and 7 bases respectively, with 8 bases between them. From germline, CDR1 is MNHEY and CDR2 SVGAGI. The CDR3 DNA reads TGTGCCAGCAGTTACAGGGGCCTTGAAGCTTTCTTT. Its protein is CASSYRGLEAFF.

The chain recombines TRBV7-3 with TRBJ2-1, with D unclear. V was pared by 1 base and J by 7 bases, with 14 bases between. CDR1 and CDR2 (germline): SGHTA, FQGTGA. There are 15 residues in the CDR3. The CDR3 DNA reads as TGTGCCAGCAGCTTAAATTTCGCAGGCATGAATGAGCAGTTCTTC. Its protein product is CASSLNFAGMNEQFF.

The chain combines TRBV4-1 with TRBJ2-7, with TRBD1 matching 7 bases. Unmatched junction bases numbered 3, after V lost 4 bases and J lost 0 bases. This CDR3 contains 14 residues. Germline V gene data show CDR1 as MGHRA and CDR2 as YSYEKL. CDR3 amino acids: CASSPDRASYEQYF. DNA of the CDR3: TGCGCCAGCAGCCCCGACAGGGCCTCCTACGAGCAGTACTTC.

The chain joins TRBV5-4 to TRBJ1-2, with D possibly TRBD1 on 6 matching bases. Trimming left V 2 bases short and J 2 bases short, with 7 bases between. Germline V gene data show CDR1 as SGHNT and CDR2 as YYREEE (reference sequence). This CDR3 spans 13 amino acids. CDR3 DNA sequence: TGTGCCAGCAGCTTACAGGGAAACTATGGCTACACCTTC. Translation: CASSLQGNYGYTF. Full variable domain (remainder filled in from reference TRBV5-4 and TRBJ1-2): ETGVTQSPTHLIKTRGQQVTLRCSSQSGHNTVSWYQQALGQGPQFIFQYYREEENGRGNFPPRFSGLQFPNYSSELNVNALELDDSALYLCASSLQGNYGYTFGSGTRLTVV.

The V gene is TRBV6-4, the J gene TRBJ2-3; D ambiguous. Trimming shortened V by 2 bases and J by 1 base, and 10 bases separated the two germline ends. The germline V gene has CDR1 MRHNA and CDR2 SNTAGT. There are 15 residues in the CDR3. The CDR3 loop is CASSDAGLGTDTQYF. The CDR3 region has the DNA TGTGCCAGCAGTGACGCTGGCCTTGGCACAGATACGCAGTATTTT.

The chain employs TRBV5-5 and TRBJ1-2; D not certain. This CDR3 region has 16 residues. Germline loops: CDR1 SGHKS, CDR2 YYEKEE (reference sequence). Trimming took 4 bases from V and 5 from J, leaving 21 bases between them. CDR3 in amino acids: CASSPNPSAGGYGYTF. The CDR3 bases are TGTGCCAGCAGCCCAAACCCCAGCGCGGGAGGTTATGGCTACACCTTC. Full variable domain (outside the CDR3, taken from reference TRBV5-5 and TRBJ1-2): DAGVTQSPTHLIKTRGQQVTLRCSPISGHKSVSWYQQVLGQGPQFIFQYYEKEERGRGNFPDRFSARQFPNYSSELNVNALLLGDSALYLCASSPNPSAGGYGYTFGSGTRLTVV.

CDR3: CASSLGIEGSGANVLTF. The CDR3 DNA follows: TGTGCCAGCAGCTTAGGGATTGAGGGCTCTGGGGCCAACGTCCTGACTTTC. The rearrangement joins TRBV7-6 to TRBJ2-6, with D perhaps matching TRBD2 (5 bases). Per the germline V gene, CDR1 is SGHVS and CDR2 is FNYEAQ. Trimming shortened V by 1 base and J by 0 bases, and 10 bases separated the two germline ends. The CDR3 is 17 amino acids.

This clone was seen a few times. This chain connects TRBV19 to TRBJ1-4, with 8 bases aligning to TRBD1. The CDR3 is 16 residues long. V lost 2 bases, J lost 7 bases, and 9 bases stayed unmatched. The V gene's germline CDR1 is LNHDA and CDR2 SQIVND (reference sequence). The DNA for the CDR3 is TGTGCCAGTAGTATAACCAGGGGGCGAGGATCTGAAAAACTGTTTTTT. This gives the protein CASSITRGRGSEKLFF.

The chain is built from TRBV19 and TRBJ1-2; D remains ambiguous. Trimming took off 3 bases at V and 2 bases at J, with 10 bases between the two ends. Per the germline V gene, CDR1 is LNHDA and CDR2 is SQIVND (reference sequence). The CDR3 sequence is 14 residues long. The CDR3 DNA follows: TGTGCCAGTAGTATCCCTGGACTGAACTATGGCTACACCTTC. Translation gives CASSIPGLNYGYTF.

This chain uses TRBV2 with TRBJ2-6; 8 bases are a match to TRBD1. This CDR3 region has 16 residues. The junction had 3 bases not matched to a gene; V was cut back by 3 bases and J by 2 bases. The germline CDR1 and CDR2 sequences are SNHLY and FYNNEI. Here the CDR3 reads CASSEQGAAGANVLTF. The CDR3, as DNA: TGTGCCAGCAGTGAGCAGGGGGCTGCTGGGGCCAACGTCCTGACTTTC.

This sequence joins TRBV27 and TRBJ2-1, with 7 nucleotides matching TRBD1. V lost 6 bases to trimming and J lost 4 bases; unmatched junction nucleotides: 6. This CDR3 contains 14 residues. The germline V gene has CDR1 MNHEY and CDR2 SMNVEV (reference sequence). The chain's CDR3 is CASSLGGPYNEQFF. CDR3 in DNA: TGTGCCAGCAGCCTAGGGGGCCCATACAATGAGCAGTTCTTC.

DNA of the CDR3: TGCGCCAGCAGCATAGGACGGGACTCTGGAAACACCATATATTTT. Translating gives CASSIGRDSGNTIYF. The chain combines TRBV5-1 with TRBJ1-3; D is undetermined. This CDR3 has 15 amino acids. Germline V lookup: CDR1 SGHRS, CDR2 YFSETQ. The V end lost 4 bases, the J end lost 0 bases, and 11 bases lay between the germline ends.

The CDR3 nucleotides are TGTGCCAGTCAACGAGGGTCGGGCTCTGGAAACACCATATATTTT. Translating gives CASQRGSGSGNTIYF. The chain couples TRBV5-4 to TRBJ1-3; no clear D. CDR1 and CDR2 from the germline V gene are SGHNT and YYREEE (reference sequence). The CDR3 spans 15 residues. Trimming removed 8 bases at V and 0 bases at J, with 15 bases between.

V gene TRBV7-9 combines with J gene TRBJ2-7, with a possible D match to TRBD1 (6 bases). With 5 bases removed from V and 0 bases from J, the gap between germline ends came to 14 bases. CDR3 size: 15 residues. CDR1 SEHNR and CDR2 FQNEAQ come from the germline V gene (reference sequence). This CDR3 reads CASSPKYRVSYEQYF. In nucleotides, the CDR3 is TGTGCCAGCAGCCCGAAATACAGGGTCTCCTACGAGCAGTACTTC.

CDR3 sequence reads: CASSHLFKRTGVNTGELFF. The CDR3 DNA reads as TGTGCCAGCAGCCACTTATTCAAAAGGACAGGGGTGAACACCGGGGAGCTGTTTTTT. The chain joins TRBV5-6 to TRBJ2-2; 9 bases line up with TRBD1. This CDR3 spans 19 amino acids. The ends lost 4 bases at V and 1 base at J; junction bases unmatched: 14. Germline CDR1 and CDR2: SGHDT and YYEEEE.

The chain joins TRBV5-1 to TRBJ2-1, with D perhaps TRBD1 (5 bases). Germline V gene lookup returns CDR1 SGHRS and CDR2 YFSETQ. This CDR3 comprises 14 residues. The V end was cut by 2 bases, the J end by 0 bases, with 6 bases between. CDR3 coding DNA: TGCGCCAGCAGCTTAGACAGCTCCTACAATGAGCAGTTCTTC. Translating it yields CASSLDSSYNEQFF. Full variable domain (outside the CDR3, taken from reference TRBV5-1 and TRBJ2-1): KAGVTQTPRYLIKTRGQQVTLSCSPISGHRSVSWYQQTPGQGLQFLFEYFSETQRNKGNFPGRFSGRQFSNSRSEMNVSTLELGDSALYLCASSLDSSYNEQFFGPGTRLTVL.